A selection of T cell receptor beta chains follows, all from one sample in a study of cytomegalovirus exposure and HLA in healthy donors. Sequencing was performed with immunoSEQ multiplex PCR; in TCRdb, only in-frame clones are kept and a portion is missing. The table records roughly 160,000 clones, roughly 70% of them present only once. The sequenced sample was PBMCs. Receptor source: a girl aged 5 to 17 in good health and CMV-seronegative. Each CDR3 is given with its conserved first and last residue. Fields, in order: D gene, clone size, V gene, J gene, CDR3 DNA, CDR3 protein. The D gene is left open where the match is weak. Rows give clone size only sometimes, using once, few, many, or a class for an expanded clone.

>TRBD1|.|TRBV27|TRBJ1-2
TGTGCCGCAAGGAGCGGACAGGCTAACCTCGGATATGGCTACACCTTC
CAARSGQANLGYGYTF
>TRBD2|.|TRBV5-4|TRBJ2-1
TGTGCCAGCAGCTTCCCAAGACTAGCGGGGGGAAGGAATGAGCAGTTCTTC
CASSFPRLAGGRNEQFF
>.|.|TRBV27|TRBJ1-1
TGTGCCAGCAGTCGAACGGGGTTATCGGGTACTGAAGCTTTCTTT
CASSRTGLSGTEAFF
>TRBD1|.|TRBV19|TRBJ2-7
TGTGCCAGTAGTACCGGACAGGGTCGTAACGAGCAGTACTTC
CASSTGQGRNEQYF
>.|.|TRBV30|TRBJ2-1
TGTGCCTGGAGCGCTAGCGAAAATGAGCAGTTCTTC
CAWSASENEQFF
>TRBD2|once|TRBV7-3|TRBJ2-2
TGTGCCAGCAGCGCCCTCGCGGGGGGGTTCACCGGGGAGCTGTTTTTT
CASSALAGGFTGELFF
>.|.|TRBV18|TRBJ2-5
TGTGCCAGCTCACCACCGGGGGCGCGGGAGACCCAGTACTTC
CASSPPGARETQYF
>.|.|TRBV11-2|TRBJ2-2
TGTGCCAGCAGCTTTAACAGATTTAACACCGGGGAGCTGTTTTTT
CASSFNRFNTGELFF
>TRBD1|once|TRBV25-1|TRBJ1-1
TGTGCCAGCAGGGGACAGGGGGATCTTGAAGCTTTCTTT
CASRGQGDLEAFF
>.|few|TRBV27|TRBJ2-1
TGTGCCAGCAGTTTAGAGACAGCCCTCTACAATGAGCAGTTCTTC
CASSLETALYNEQFF
>TRBD1|.|TRBV12-5|TRBJ1-4
TGTGCTAGTGGTTTTCTATTAGGGGCCAGGACAGGGGGCGCGAATGAAAAACTGTTTTTT
CASGFLLGARTGGANEKLFF
>.|.|TRBV5-1|TRBJ2-2
TGCGCCAGCAGCTTGGCCCTAGGACAGACCGGGGAGCTGTTTTTT
CASSLALGQTGELFF
>.|.|TRBV5-6|TRBJ1-2
TGTGCCAGCAGCCCAAGCGGACCGAACTATGGCTACACCTTC
CASSPSGPNYGYTF
>TRBD1|.|TRBV7-3|TRBJ1-2
TGTGCCAGCAGCCCTTCTGGACAGGGCACCGTCTATGGCTACACCTTC
CASSPSGQGTVYGYTF
>.|.|TRBV2|TRBJ1-4
TGTGCCAGCAGTGACGAGGGGGATGAAAAACTGTTTTTT
CASSDEGDEKLFF
>.|.|TRBV5-1|TRBJ2-7
TGCGCCAGCAGCCCCAGTGGTGTCGAGCAGTACTTC
CASSPSGVEQYF
>TRBD1|.|TRBV15|TRBJ1-6
TGTGCCACCAGCCAACGGACAGGGGATAATTCACCCCTCCACTTT
CATSQRTGDNSPLHF
>.|once|TRBV7-9|TRBJ1-2
TGTGCCAGCAGCTTCCTCTTCGGACAGACCACCAGCTATGGCTACACCTTC
CASSFLFGQTTSYGYTF
>.|.|TRBV9|TRBJ1-6
TGTGCCAGCAGCGTAGCGGGTAACTCCTATAATTCACCCCTCCACTTT
CASSVAGNSYNSPLHF
>.|few|TRBV7-9|TRBJ2-2
TGTGCCAGCAGCTTGACAGAGACGAACACCGGGGAGCTGTTTTTT
CASSLTETNTGELFF
>.|.|TRBV7-9|TRBJ2-1
TGTGCCAGCAGCTTAGCGAAAAGGACAGACTACAATGAGCAGTTCTTC
CASSLAKRTDYNEQFF
>.|few|TRBV14|TRBJ2-5
TGTGCCAGCAGCCAAGTAAGGGGTGGACAAGAGACCCAGTACTTC
CASSQVRGGQETQYF
>.|.|TRBV9|TRBJ2-3
TGTGCCAGCAGCCCCGACAGTCTTACGCAGTATTTT
CASSPDSLTQYF
>TRBD1|.|TRBV5-4|TRBJ1-2
TGTGCCAGCAGCTTGGGGGGACAGGGACAAGTTAACTATGGCTACACCTTC
CASSLGGQGQVNYGYTF
>.|.|TRBV5-1|TRBJ2-2
TGCGCCAGCAGCTTGGTTGGGTTTGGAGTTACCGGGGAGCTGTTTTTT
CASSLVGFGVTGELFF
>TRBD2|.|TRBV27|TRBJ2-1
TGTGCCAGCAGTGGACTAGTAGGTTACAATGAGCAGTTCTTC
CASSGLVGYNEQFF
>TRBD1|.|TRBV30|TRBJ2-7
TGTGCCTGGACCTACTGGACAGGGTCGTCCTACGAGCAGTACTTC
CAWTYWTGSSYEQYF
>.|.|TRBV19|TRBJ1-4
TGTGCCAGTAGTCCGCCGGCCAGCGGCTCGGAAAAACTGTTTTTT
CASSPPASGSEKLFF
>TRBD1|few|TRBV5-1|TRBJ2-2
TGCGCCAGCAGCTCAGGGGGATCGAACACCGGGGAGCTGTTTTTT
CASSSGGSNTGELFF
>TRBD1|.|TRBV7-9|TRBJ1-6
TGTGCCAGCACTCTGGGACAGGGAAATAATTCACCCCTCCACTTT
CASTLGQGNNSPLHF